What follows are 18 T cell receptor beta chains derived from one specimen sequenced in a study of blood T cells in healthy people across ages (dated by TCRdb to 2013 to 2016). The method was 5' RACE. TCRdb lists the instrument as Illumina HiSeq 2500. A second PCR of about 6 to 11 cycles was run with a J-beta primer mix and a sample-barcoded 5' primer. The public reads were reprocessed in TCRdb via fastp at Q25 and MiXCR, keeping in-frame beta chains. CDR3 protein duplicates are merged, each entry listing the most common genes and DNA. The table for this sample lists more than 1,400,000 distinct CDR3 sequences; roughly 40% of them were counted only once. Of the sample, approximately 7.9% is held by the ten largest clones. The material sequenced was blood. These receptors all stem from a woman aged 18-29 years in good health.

CDR3 nucleotide sequence: TGTGCCAGCAGCCTCGGAAGCAGCGACGCGTACGAGCAGTACTTC. Encoded protein: CASSLGSSDAYEQYF. The rearrangement joins TRBV11-2 to TRBJ2-7; unclear D gene. V was trimmed by 5 bases and J by 4 bases, leaving 18 bases between them. The CDR3 contains 15 residues. Germline lookup yields CDR1 SGHAT and CDR2 FQNNGV.

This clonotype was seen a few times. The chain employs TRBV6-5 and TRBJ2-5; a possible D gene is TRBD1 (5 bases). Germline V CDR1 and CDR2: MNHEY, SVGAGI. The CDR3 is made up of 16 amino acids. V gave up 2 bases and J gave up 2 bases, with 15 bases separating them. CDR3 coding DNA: TGTGCCAGCAGTTACGGATTTTCGCCAGGGCAAGAGACCCAGTACTTC. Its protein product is CASSYGFSPGQETQYF.

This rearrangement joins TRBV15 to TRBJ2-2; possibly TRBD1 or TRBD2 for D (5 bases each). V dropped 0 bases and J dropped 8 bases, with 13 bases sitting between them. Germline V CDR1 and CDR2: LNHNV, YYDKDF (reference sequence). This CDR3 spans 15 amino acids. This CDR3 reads CATSRDAPGPGELFF. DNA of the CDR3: TGTGCCACCAGCAGAGACGCACCGGGACCTGGGGAGCTGTTTTTT.

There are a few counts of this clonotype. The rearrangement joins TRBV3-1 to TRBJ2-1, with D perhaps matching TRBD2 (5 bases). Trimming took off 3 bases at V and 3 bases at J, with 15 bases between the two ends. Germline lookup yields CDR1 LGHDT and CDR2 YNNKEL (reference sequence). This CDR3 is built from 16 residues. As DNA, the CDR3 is TGTGCCAGCAGCCATGAACGGACTGGAATCTACAATGAGCAGTTCTTC. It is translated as CASSHERTGIYNEQFF.

The CDR3 loop reads CASSLVTEPGTQYF. In nucleotides, the CDR3 is TGTGCCAGCAGCTTAGTCACGGAGCCGGGGACCCAGTACTTC. The chain recombines TRBV7-9 with TRBJ2-5; D is uncertain. Germline loops: CDR1 SEHNR, CDR2 FQNEAQ (reference sequence). This CDR3 has 14 residues. Trimming pared 1 base from V and 7 bases from J, leaving 13 bases between.

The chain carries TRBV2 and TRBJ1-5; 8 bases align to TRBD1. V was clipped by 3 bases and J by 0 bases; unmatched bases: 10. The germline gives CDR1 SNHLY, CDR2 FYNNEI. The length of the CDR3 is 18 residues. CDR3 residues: CASSDGGRGHYSNQPQHF. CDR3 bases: TGTGCCAGCAGTGATGGGGGCAGGGGGCACTATAGCAATCAGCCCCAGCATTTT.

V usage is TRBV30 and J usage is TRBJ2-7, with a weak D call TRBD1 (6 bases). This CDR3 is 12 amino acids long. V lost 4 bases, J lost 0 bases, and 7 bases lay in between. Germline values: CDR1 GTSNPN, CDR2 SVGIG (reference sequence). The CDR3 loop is CAWKDSSYEQYF. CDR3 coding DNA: TGTGCCTGGAAGGACAGCTCCTACGAGCAGTACTTC.

Written as DNA, the CDR3 is TGTGCCAGCAGACTGACTAGCGGGGCTAGCACAGATACGCAGTATTTT. Protein sequence: CASRLTSGASTDTQYF. The chain combines TRBV7-8 with TRBJ2-3, with 11 nucleotides matching TRBD2. Germline V gene sequence: CDR1 SGHVS, CDR2 FQNEAQ. V gave up 6 bases and J gave up 0 bases; unmatched junction bases: 5. The CDR3 runs to 16 residues.

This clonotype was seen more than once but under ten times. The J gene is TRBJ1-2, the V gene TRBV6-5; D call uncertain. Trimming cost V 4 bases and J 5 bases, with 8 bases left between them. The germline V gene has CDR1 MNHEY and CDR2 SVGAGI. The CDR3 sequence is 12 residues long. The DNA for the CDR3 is TGTGCCAGCAGTTCGACGGCGTATGGCTACACCTTC. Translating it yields CASSSTAYGYTF.

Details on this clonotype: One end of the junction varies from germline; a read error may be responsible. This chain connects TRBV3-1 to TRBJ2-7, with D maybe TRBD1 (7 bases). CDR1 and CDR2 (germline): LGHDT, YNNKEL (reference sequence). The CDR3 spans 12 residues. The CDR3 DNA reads TGTGCCGGCAGCCAGGGGGGCGTCGAGCAGTACTTC. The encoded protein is CAGSQGGVEQYF.

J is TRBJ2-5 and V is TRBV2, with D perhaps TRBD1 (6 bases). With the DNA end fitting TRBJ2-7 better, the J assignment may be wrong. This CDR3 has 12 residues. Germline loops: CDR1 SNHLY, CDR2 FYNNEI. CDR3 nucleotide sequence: TGTGCCAGCAACACAGGGATGGACGAGCAGTACTTC. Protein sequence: CASNTGMDEQYF.

CDR3 amino acids: CASSQEASSGHIQYF. For the CDR3, the DNA is TGCGCCAGCAGCCAAGAGGCTAGCAGTGGCCACATTCAGTACTTC. This chain uses TRBV4-1 with TRBJ2-7, with TRBD2 as a possible D gene (5 bases). The J call may be wrong; the DNA end is better matched by TRBJ2-4. Germline CDR1 reads MGHRA; CDR2 reads YSYEKL. The CDR3 has 15 amino acids.

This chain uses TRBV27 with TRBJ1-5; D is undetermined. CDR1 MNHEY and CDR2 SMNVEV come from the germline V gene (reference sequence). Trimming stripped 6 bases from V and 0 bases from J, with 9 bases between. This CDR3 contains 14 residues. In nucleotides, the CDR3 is TGTGCCAGCAGGCCTGTGGATAGCAATCAGCCCCAGCATTTT. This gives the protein CASRPVDSNQPQHF.

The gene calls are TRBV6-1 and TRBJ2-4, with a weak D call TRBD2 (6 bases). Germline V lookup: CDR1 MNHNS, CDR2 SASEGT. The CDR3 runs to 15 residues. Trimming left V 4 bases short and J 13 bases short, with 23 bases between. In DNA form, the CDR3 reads TGTGCCAGCAGTGCTCGGGACTCCGCCGACGGGGAGCAGTACTTC. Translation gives CASSARDSADGEQYF.

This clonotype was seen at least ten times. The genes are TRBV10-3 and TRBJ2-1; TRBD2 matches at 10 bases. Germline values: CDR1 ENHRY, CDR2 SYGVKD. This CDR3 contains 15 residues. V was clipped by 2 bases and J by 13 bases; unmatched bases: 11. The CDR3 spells CAISEGLAETEKQFF. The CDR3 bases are TGTGCCATCAGTGAGGGACTAGCGGAGACTGAGAAACAGTTCTTC.

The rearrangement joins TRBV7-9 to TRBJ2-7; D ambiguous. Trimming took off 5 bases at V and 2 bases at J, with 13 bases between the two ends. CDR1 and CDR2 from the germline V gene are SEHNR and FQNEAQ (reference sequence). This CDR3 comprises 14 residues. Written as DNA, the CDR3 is TGTGCCAGCAGCCCTGTGCGGACCCCCTACGAGCAGTACTTC. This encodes CASSPVRTPYEQYF.

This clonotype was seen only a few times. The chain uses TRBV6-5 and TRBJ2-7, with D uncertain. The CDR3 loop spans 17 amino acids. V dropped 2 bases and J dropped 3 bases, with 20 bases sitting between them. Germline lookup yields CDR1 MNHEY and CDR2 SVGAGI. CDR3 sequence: CASSYAKTLPEDYEQYF. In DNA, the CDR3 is TGTGCCAGCAGTTACGCGAAAACTCTTCCAGAAGACTACGAGCAGTACTTC.

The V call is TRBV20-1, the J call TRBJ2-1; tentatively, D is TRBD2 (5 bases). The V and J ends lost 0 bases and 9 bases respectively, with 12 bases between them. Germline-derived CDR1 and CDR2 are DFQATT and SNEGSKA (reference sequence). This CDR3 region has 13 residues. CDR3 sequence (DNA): TGCAGTGCTAGAGAGGCGGCGGGCGGTGAGCAGTTCTTC. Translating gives CSAREAAGGEQFF.